The T cell receptor beta chain under discussion was sequenced for a study of CD8 T cells in ankylosing spondylitis. MiXCR, run by TCRdb on the 5' RACE reads, gives a single entry per CDR3 protein. This sample carries some 240,000 distinct CDR3 sequences, 7.5% to 9% of them seen once, and the ten largest clones take 6.8%. Looked up from germline, CDR1 is LGHNA and CDR2 is YNFKEQ. V was cut by 1 base and J by 1 base, with 10 bases left in between. The CDR3 runs to 16 residues. This clonotype was counted ten times or more. This chain uses TRBV4-2 with TRBJ1-4; D remains unclear. Material for sequencing was blood, either unsorted or a sorted T cell fraction (not recorded which). The receptor was derived from a male donor with ankylosing spondylitis or in good health (not recorded which). The CDR3 reads CASSQVHGLTNEKLFF. The DNA of the CDR3 is TGTGCCAGCAGCCAAGTCCATGGGCTAACTAATGAAAAACTGTTTTTT.